This TCR beta chain was recovered during a study of cytomegalovirus exposure and HLA in healthy donors (dated by TCRdb to 2015 to 2018). Broadly, across the study: An earlier analysis of several hundred of the donors reported 250 to 350 Gb of sequence data and around 110 million unique TCR beta sequences obtained from about 170 million T cells. About 310 gigabases of sequencing data and roughly 90 million unique TCR sequences were included in an early release covering over 600 HLA-typed donors. Among the roughly 400 genotyped donors, 75% to 90% belonged to the genetic ancestry cluster associated with self-reported Caucasian donors. The aim of the study was to test whether cataloging public T cell receptors could identify signatures of past pathogen exposure. The study profiled the T cell repertoires of hundreds of subjects by immunosequencing and related them to cytomegalovirus serostatus. Along with the roughly 670-subject first cohort, a separate validation cohort of around 110 different subjects was used. High-throughput TCR immunosequencing, statistical association of individual TCRs with disease status, and machine learning were combined to predict cytomegalovirus infection status. A later analysis re-analyzed previously published TCR beta repertoires from roughly 690 donors and added high-resolution HLA genotyping to study TCR occurrence patterns. Rather than drawing on any new phenotypic data, the later analysis identified candidate immune exposures from TCR beta sequences and the way those sequences occurred across donors. To decide whether each TCR beta V gene segment behaved as functional or pseudogenic, an earlier analysis of some 540 of the donors relied on high-throughput TCR beta sequencing. Alongside the repertoire data, information on donor age, sex, ethnicity and CMV serostatus was compiled. In a later genetic analysis, genome-wide SNP genotypes for about 55% of the roughly 700 donors were used, and that subset was treated as a discovery cohort. Every discovery cohort repertoire had been produced on one sequencing platform. Class I and class II HLA loci were covered by the typing at four-digit resolution. Typing coverage differed by locus: A, B, C, DRB1 and DQB1 were typed in roughly 620-630 donors, DQA1 in 522, DPA1 in 600 to 610, and DPB1 in 450 to 490. Roughly five DR-DQ haplotypes were treated as single units for association and clustering because of strong linkage in the cohort. On average, over 200,000 unique TCR beta nucleotide sequences were sequenced per donor among 300 to 500 genotyped donors of the cohort, with 15% to 20% of those sequences being non-productive.

On this clone: What this receptor recognizes is not known.

Overall results and qualifications from the work: The cohort was sequenced for TCR beta chains only, and without alpha or paired-chain data the features that could be detected were limited. Correlated functional status among segregating V segments might be attributable to linkage disequilibrium, but an unknown experimental factor could not be ruled out. A later genetic analysis reported fewer N-insertions in productive TCRs among donors in an Asian-associated ancestry cluster than the roughly 650-donor mean. A later analysis found that HLA-associated TCR beta chains were more clonally expanded and had lower generation probabilities than equally common non-associated chains. Presence/absence analyses assumed roughly uniform sequencing depth across donors, an assumption that may not hold. Some IMGT-functional V segments, including TRBV6-2 and TRBV6-3, could not be distinguished by the 87-base-pair reads and were therefore excluded. A further reported finding was that TCR beta sequences accurately predicted the HLA-A and HLA-B alleles for most subjects in the first cohort. When HLA alleles, especially DR and DQ, strongly co-occurred, TCR associations were difficult to assign to individual alleles. In an earlier analysis of a few hundred of the donors, most TCR beta V segments were observed in productive rearrangements about 90% or about 30% of the time, broadly matching IMGT annotations. According to a later analysis, most CMV-associated TCR beta chains appeared to be HLA-restricted, and the HLA associations seemed to be driven largely by CMV exposure. The authors suggested that the approach could potentially be generalized to other disease states and immunological phenotypes. In a later analysis, TCR association rates were found to vary across HLA loci, with the most associated TCRs seen for DRB1 alleles and the fewest for HLA-C alleles. Several of the top co-occurrence clusters appeared to be linked to parvovirus B19, influenza, CMV and Epstein-Barr virus, according to a later analysis. Most TCR sequences were observed very rarely across donors, whereas some public TCRs were present in many individuals. The earlier analysis of 587 of the donors excluded some 15 rarely observed V segments, including chromosome 9 orphons, because counts were too low. Because HLA typing was unavailable for some donors at each locus, only the typed subset was used in association tests. In both the original and validation cohorts, the classifier was reported to diagnose cytomegalovirus status with high specificity and sensitivity. A later genetic analysis associated a missense DCLRE1C variant with V-gene and J-gene trimming of TCR beta chains, and an independent cohort replicated the association. A cluster of highly shared sequence variants was judged likely to be a technical artifact of the sequencing pipeline. The only immune exposure information available for the cohort was CMV serostatus. At a false discovery rate of 0.05, a later analysis linked 15,000 to 20,000 TCR beta sequences to specific HLA alleles. The study gave a list of under 200 TCR beta chains associated with cytomegalovirus. In vitro tests confirmed that a few of the cytomegalovirus-associated TCR beta chains recognize cytomegalovirus antigens.

The cohort comprised 710 or so healthy bone marrow donors. Cohort members were all nominally healthy when sampled, although unrecorded immune exposures were likely present. The donor tested CMV seropositive and was one of the 289 seropositive cohort members. A peripheral blood sample was collected from each donor, and TCR beta sequencing was performed on peripheral blood mononuclear cells. Genomic DNA was extracted from the blood cell samples with the Qiagen DNeasy Blood Extraction Kit. The CDR1 and CDR2 encoded by the germline V gene are SGDLS and YYNGEE. Clipping removes 7 bases from V and 2 bases from J, with 3 as the unmatched junction base count. Inclusive of the bounding cysteine and phenylalanine, the CDR3 is 12 residues long. Only CDR3 DNA remains: 36 bases, in frame from the first base. To prepare the library, the immunoSEQ multiplex PCR assay was applied. A mixture of 60 forward primers for TCR Vbeta segments and 13 reverse primers for TCR Jbeta segments was used in the multiplex PCR. A multiplex PCR assay on genomic DNA amplified the CDR3 region of rearranged TCR beta genes. The amplified TCR beta libraries were sequenced on the Illumina HiSeq System as 87-base-pair reads. In the paper's pipeline: In a later analysis, 80 million or so unique TCR beta chains were counted across the 500 to 700 repertoires, and around 11 million of these chains were shared by at least two donors. To remove PCR and sequencing errors, raw reads were error-corrected and collapsed into unique sequences using a nearest-neighbor algorithm that merged closely related sequences. To assign V, D and J gene segments, CDR3 sequences were aligned to IMGT reference sequences. For a sequence to be retained, a match of at least six nucleotides to both a V gene segment and a J gene segment was required. A rearrangement was called productive if the CDR3 had no stop codons and remained in frame with V and J, and every other rearrangement was called non-productive. Following IMGT convention, CDR3 was defined as the stretch from the second conserved V-encoded cysteine to the conserved J-encoded phenylalanine. In an earlier analysis of 500 to 650 of the donors, sequences lacking an unambiguous match to a single V gene segment were excluded. In an earlier analysis of about 590 of the donors, a V segment was called functional when productive rearrangements were above 56.7%, and segregating when the standard deviation between donors exceeded 5%. A statistical classification framework was developed to diagnose cytomegalovirus status using the catalog of TCR beta chain sequences. In a later analysis, TCR nucleotide sequences were compared against IMGT/GENE-DB human TR gene sequences so that V and J genes could be assigned. In a later analysis, CDR3 sequences and most-parsimonious VDJ recombination scenarios were assigned using the TCRdist pipeline. In a later analysis, each TCR beta chain was defined by its CDR3 amino acid sequence together with its V-gene family, and reads without a unique V-gene family were excluded. As a way to deal with suspected cross-contamination and a sequencing artifact, a later analysis dropped 640 or so nucleotide sequences that were highly shared and had low generation probability. In a later analysis, a clonal expansion index was calculated for each public chain from normalized within-repertoire ranks of inferred template counts. A later analysis computed generation probabilities with a VDJ recombination model fitted to out-of-frame rearrangements, and checked the results against IGoR. Hypergeometric tests were used in a later analysis to score TCR-TCR, TCR-HLA and TCR-CMV co-occurrence, with a repertoire-size bias correction applied to the TCR pairs. To estimate false discovery rates, a later analysis permuted the HLA or CMV assignments 20 times. In a later analysis, co-occurring TCRs were grouped with DBSCAN, and TCRdist sequence similarity was added when clustering was performed within HLA-allele-positive subsets. Repertoires with fewer than 30,000 or more than 120,000 public chains, plus five repertoires with anomalous nucleotide sharing, were excluded from co-occurrence clustering. This immuneACCESS table, as held by TCRdb, lists in-frame sequences with V and J called but not all clones. Of the missing ones, under half trace to an unresolved V gene in checked studies; the others have no known cause. Clone size and the V and J calls come from that table; the DNA yielded D and trimming. In this sample's table one finds roughly 100,000 clones. The top ten clones comprise 15% to 17% of the sample.

This TCR was recovered from a man aged 50-60 years in good health and CMV-seropositive. The chain is assembled from TRBV9 and TRBJ2-7; 7 of the junction bases match TRBD2. Sequences were obtained from PBMCs. The nucleotide sequence is TGTGCCAGCGGGCGGGGGACCTACGAGCAGTACTTC. This is translated as CASGRGTYEQYF.